The present TCR beta chain was sequenced within a study of regulatory T cells in long-lasting Graves disease (dated by TCRdb to the early 2020s). With regard to the full study: Patients with newly diagnosed Graves' disease had been on antithyroid drugs for under 3 months. Patients with persistent Graves' disease were compared with patients with newly diagnosed Graves' disease using TCR sequencing and RNA sequencing of peripheral blood. The study was conducted in China and was registered as a clinical trial. A total of about 35 samples underwent TCR sequencing: some 13 from persistent and some 20 from newly diagnosed Graves' disease patients.

For CDR1 and CDR2, the germline V gene lists SGHAT and FQNNGV. The CDR3 sequence holds 17 residues, the cysteine and phenylalanine included. Only the CDR3 portion is preserved as DNA: 51 bases, with reading frame beginning at the first base. The trim is 0 bases for V and 6 bases for J, with a gap of 21 bases between the germline ends. The library was produced with multiplex PCR. Sequencing took place on an Illumina HiSeq 4000. TCR beta libraries were built with iRepertoire HTBI primers and Arm-PCR amplification of CDR3 regions. PCR products were gel purified before sequencing. The authors' analysis ran thus. Gene usage analysis of CDR3 amino acid clonotypes used the approximately 62 TRBV and about 15 TRBJ segments found across samples. COPE and FqMerger were used to merge the filtered high-quality paired reads into contigs. BLAST was used to align contigs to the IMGT TRBV, TRBD and TRBJ reference genes, and CDR3 was defined following IMGT. Any clonotype with a frequency above 0.1% was classified as a highly expanded clone. Shannon entropy served as the measure of repertoire diversity, while the Gini coefficient captured V-J evenness. Public clonotypes were defined as clonotypes shared by more than one individual. Through fastp at Q25 and MiXCR, TCRdb rebuilt clones from the public reads, retaining in-frame beta chains. Entries are consolidated by CDR3 protein sequence, retaining the most common genes and DNA. TCRdb, not the original authors, processed these V and J calls. The sample has approximately 400,000 distinct CDR3 sequences on record, about 15% of them singletons. The ten biggest clones cover approximately 16% of the sample.

What the time point label conveys for this sample: newly diagnosed GD, antithyroid drugs for less than 3 months. For both TCR sequencing and RNA sequencing, RNA was extracted from PBMCs using TRIzol. The diagnosis of Graves' disease followed American Thyroid Association guidelines. The patients came from an endocrinology department in Xi'an, China. Each patient gave 7.5 to 10 milliliters of peripheral blood, collected in an EDTA anticoagulant tube. Ficoll Paque Plus density gradient separation was used to isolate PBMCs, and no additional T cell sorting was done. An Agilent 2100 Bioanalyzer and agarose gel were used to check RNA quality, while a NanoDrop 2000 measured RNA concentration. This clonotype was observed many times. Its antigen remains undetermined. Per-base qualities were not stored, and no clone one base away is much larger. Points the paper makes about the study in general: Because the primary lesion, thyroid tissue, could not be accessed, the study looked at peripheral blood alone. More public clonotypes were shared among persistent patients (roughly 2,900) than among newly diagnosed patients (under 1,000). Compared with newly diagnosed patients, patients with persistent Graves' disease had lower TCR Shannon entropy and fewer highly expanded clones, which suggests clonal expansion. Preferential use of TRBV28, TRBJ1-2 and TRBJ2-5 was observed in persistent disease, whereas TRBV20-1 and TRBJ2-1 were favored in newly diagnosed disease. Sequencing and analysis were restricted to the TCR beta chain. The small sample size was acknowledged by the authors as a limitation that may reduce accuracy.

A further study also used this sample, focusing on T cells in Graves' hyperthyroidism and ophthalmopathy. As described in the second report: Stable Graves' hyperthyroidism was defined as no progression to ophthalmopathy during 18 months of follow-up. Hyperthyroidism patients were newly diagnosed, with disease duration under 2 months, and aged 18 to 65 years. Exclusion was applied to patients with uncontrolled infections, other autoimmune diseases, pregnancy or lactation. Clinical symptoms, serum thyroxine and TRAb, thyroid ultrasound, and orbital computed tomography formed the basis for the diagnoses. For the first round of RT-PCR on the TCR CDR3, the HTBI primer set was used together with the Qiagen OneStep RT-PCR kit. Most expanded thyroid clonotypes (frequency above 0.001) were also found in blood, which suggests that blood repertoires may mirror thyroid immune responses. A 13 V-J signature model separated ophthalmopathy from stable hyperthyroidism, with around 90% sensitivity and 81% to 82% specificity in cross-validation and 80%/75% in testing. In validation, the model predicted progression to ophthalmopathy a median of about 6.8 months before onset, with roughly 70% sensitivity and around 76% specificity. A discovery cohort of around 98 patients, 43 with Graves' ophthalmopathy and 57 with stable Graves' hyperthyroidism, was used to find distinguishing TCR V-J signatures. Prospective prediction of ophthalmopathy was tested in an independent validation cohort of some 20 hyperthyroidism patients and some 17 patients who later progressed to ophthalmopathy. The approximately 90 discovery patients were randomly split 7:3 into training and test sets. In addition, the study compared T-cell repertoires in thyroid tissue and in blood from about 6 Graves' hyperthyroidism patients. Following sampling, methimazole starting at 30 mg daily was given to hyperthyroidism patients, and high-dose intravenous methylprednisolone was given to ophthalmopathy patients. A second multiplex PCR round built the libraries, followed by size selection and purification. Paired-end sequencing of the libraries was performed with 100 bp reads on an Illumina HiSeq2000. SOAPnuke was used to process the raw data, with reads discarded if the reads contained adapters or uncalled bases, had a mean Phred below 15, or lacked an exact constant-primer or identifier match. COPE v1.2.5 was used to merge high-quality paired reads, and clonotypes were defined as unique nucleotide sequences. MiTCR v1.1 was used to align clonotypes to the IMGT TRBV, TRBD and TRBJ reference segments. The analysis was restricted to V-J combinations with a frequency above 0.0001, which together covered roughly 99% of the repertoires. The TCS score was defined as the ratio of F50 (clonal expansion) to E x V (chaos), calculated using BLOSUM62-based TCRdist between CDR3 peptides within each V-J. Welch's t-statistics and random forest reduced roughly 540 V-J features to about 12, which were used in a naive Bayes classifier (R e1071). No statistical method was used to fix the sample size in advance, and group allocation was not hidden from the investigators. According to the paper, TCR Vbeta CDR3 sequencing was carried out on approximately 140 peripheral blood samples, which came from 40 to 45 ophthalmopathy, about 75 hyperthyroidism and approximately 17 progressor patients.

This clonotype was sampled from a woman aged 25 to 39 with Graves disease. Donor details come from another sample of the same person, matched by shared clones. The material sequenced was peripheral blood mononuclear cells (PBMCs), taken at new diagnosis, from a patient treated with antithyroid drugs. The V gene is TRBV11-2 and the J gene is TRBJ2-7; a weak D assignment points to TRBD1 (6 bases agree). In nucleotides, the sequence is TGTGCCAGCAGCTTAGATTGGGGCAGGGGTAAGGTTGGCGAGCAGTACTTC. It translates to CASSLDWGRGKVGEQYF.